Below, one T cell receptor (beta chain) is given with its context. The sample comes from a study of technical replicates of blood from a few donors. Assay used: immunoSEQ multiplex PCR; TCRdb lists only in-frame clones, some missing. The repertoire holds over 50,000 clones, with around 97% as singletons. CDR1 KGHSH and CDR2 LQKENI come from the germline V gene. Trimming cost V 3 bases and J 5 bases; bases outside gene matches: 6. The CDR3 is made up of 14 amino acids. The V and J genes are TRBV18 and TRBJ2-5; TRBD2 aligns across 7 bases. Material: T cells isolated from PBMCs. This clonotype was sampled from a human donor in good health. The CDR3 bases are TGTGCCAGCTCACCTGACCTAGCGGTGGAGACCCAGTACTTC. Its protein is CASSPDLAVETQYF.